What follows describes a single TCR beta chain. Its specificity is not known. The V gene lost 4 bases and the J gene lost 0 bases, with 11 bases spanning the gap. CDR1 SGHDT and CDR2 YYEEEE come from the germline V gene. The CDR3 has 15 amino acids. Adults of Caucasian background living in Nashville, Tennessee made up all donors. These data come from a study of shared clonotypes between healthy human individuals. Study results and limitations: Estimated clonotype richness was generally higher in naive than memory subsets. An effect of sequencing depth on clonotype sharing among donors was expected.

Deep was the level used in running the assay. The data were produced by immunoSEQ multiplex PCR, yet TCRdb's version contains in-frame clones alone and is incomplete. The sample lists about 1 million clones, about 75% occurring once. This TCR derives from a man in his late teens or twenties in good health. Material: memory CD4+ T cells sorted from blood. The subset: CD45RA-negative fraction. This sequence joins TRBV5-6 and TRBJ2-1; a weak D match, TRBD1 (6 bases). CDR3 residues: CASSARQASYNEQFF. CDR3 sequence (DNA): TGTGCCAGCAGCGCTCGACAGGCCTCCTACAATGAGCAGTTCTTC.